Only a few counts were recorded for the clone carrying this TCR beta chain. V was clipped by 2 bases and J by 7 bases, with 10 bases between them. Germline V gene sequence: CDR1 SQVTM, CDR2 ANQGSEA. The CDR3 loop spans 12 amino acids. The library targeted TCRbeta and was prepared with unique molecular identifiers. In TCRdb, the PCR reads were re-called with MiXCR into one record per CDR3 protein. Altogether 350,000 to 450,000 distinct CDR3 sequences are present, around 21% being singletons, with the ten largest covering less than 4.5%. The data originate from a study of T-cell reconstitution after alpha-beta-depleted transplantation in children.

The chain employs TRBV29-1 and TRBJ2-3; D perhaps matches TRBD1 (6 bases). Sequencing was performed on PBMCs from the stem cell graft donor, taken from the stem cell graft. This sequence was found in a human donor who donated a stem cell graft to a child with acute myeloid leukemia. The DNA for the CDR3 is TGCAGCGTTGAATGGGGACAATATACGCAGTATTTT. This translates into CSVEWGQYTQYF.